These 23 T cell receptor beta chains originate from one sample sequenced in a study of OX40 agonist ivuxolimab in advanced cancers. The method was immunoSEQ multiplex PCR; TCRdb's version includes in-frame clones alone and lacks a portion of them. Here the sample spans 100,000 or so clones, 90% being singletons. Source: CD4+ or CD8+ T cells sorted from blood, taken in a trial of the OX40 agonist ivuxolimab. The source of these receptors is an adult with an advanced solid tumor such as melanoma, head and neck, liver or kidney cancer.

This clone was counted once. The V call is TRBV7-2, the J call TRBJ2-1; D gene unclear. The CDR3 runs to 13 residues. V gave up 1 base and J gave up 15 bases, with 16 bases separating them. Per germline, CDR1 SGHTA and CDR2 FQGNSA. The CDR3 reads CASSLDLLGRWFF. CDR3 sequence (DNA): TGTGCCAGCAGCTTAGACCTGCTAGGGCGATGGTTCTTC.

J is TRBJ2-2 and V is TRBV5-4; D is unresolved. CDR3 length: 12 amino acids. Germline V gene data show CDR1 as SGHNT and CDR2 as YYREEE (reference sequence). V lost 4 bases to trimming and J lost 5 bases, with 6 bases between them. CDR3 residues: CASSIRTGELFF. The CDR3 DNA is TGTGCCAGCAGCATAAGGACCGGGGAGCTGTTTTTT.

J is TRBJ2-3 and V is TRBV7-2; D not certain. This CDR3 region has 15 residues. The germline V and J ends were trimmed by 5 bases and 2 bases, with 14 bases remaining between them. Germline CDR1 and CDR2: SGHTA and FQGNSA. CDR3 loop: CASSRAQAPTDTQYF. CDR3 in DNA: TGTGCCAGCAGCCGAGCCCAGGCCCCCACAGATACGCAGTATTTT.

CDR3 loop: CASGKYRASKGEAFF. CDR3 DNA: TGTGCCAGCGGCAAATACAGGGCCAGTAAGGGTGAAGCTTTCTTT. This chain connects TRBV7-2 to TRBJ1-1, with a tentative D call TRBD1 (6 bases). This CDR3 region has 15 residues. Germline V gene data show CDR1 as SGHTA and CDR2 as FQGNSA. Trimming took 8 bases from V and 7 from J, leaving 23 bases between them.

This clone was found a few times. The chain carries TRBV6-4 and TRBJ2-1, with 10 bases lining up with TRBD2. In germline, CDR1 is MRHNA, CDR2 SNTAGT. The V gene end was trimmed by 0 bases and the J gene end by 8 bases; junction bases not matched to a gene: 4. The CDR3 sequence is 15 residues long. CDR3 nucleotides: TGTGCCAGCAGTGACTCGGGGACTAGCGCCTATGAGCAGTTCTTC. This sequence encodes CASSDSGTSAYEQFF.

This chain joins TRBV7-2 and TRBJ2-5; D gene uncertain. CDR1 and CDR2 (germline): SGHTA, FQGNSA. Trimming removed 3 bases at V and 1 base at J, with 6 bases between. This CDR3 contains 13 residues. CDR3 loop: CASSFNRQETQYF. The CDR3 DNA follows: TGTGCCAGCAGCTTTAACCGCCAAGAGACCCAGTACTTC. Filled out from reference TRBV7-2 and TRBJ2-5, the complete variable domain reads GAGVSQSPSNKVTEKGKDVELRCDPISGHTALYWYRQSLGQGLEFLIYFQGNSAPDKSGLPSDRFSAERTGGSVSTLTIQRTQQEDSAVYLCASSFNRQETQYFGPGTRLLVL.

The rearrangement uses TRBV18 and TRBJ1-1; no firm D call. CDR1 and CDR2 (germline): KGHSH, LQKENI. This CDR3 is built from 12 residues. Trimming removed 1 base at V and 4 bases at J, with 4 bases between. The CDR3 DNA reads TGTGCCAGCTCACCACTTGGCACTGAAGCTTTCTTT. This encodes CASSPLGTEAFF.

The chain combines TRBV6-5 with TRBJ2-1; D not resolved. Looked up from germline, CDR1 is MNHEY and CDR2 is SVGAGI. The CDR3 extends over 15 amino acids. V lost 7 bases and J 0 bases, leaving 13 bases between the germline ends. CDR3 protein: CASTRTPGSYNEQFF. DNA of the CDR3: TGTGCCAGCACCCGAACCCCGGGCTCCTACAATGAGCAGTTCTTC.

The chain links TRBV7-2 to TRBJ2-4; no clear D gene. The CDR3 has 17 residues. Trimming stripped 1 base from V and 2 bases from J, with 15 bases between. From germline, CDR1 is SGHTA and CDR2 FQGNSA. The CDR3: CASSLVAASKTKNIQYF. The CDR3 nucleotides read TGTGCCAGCAGCTTAGTGGCCGCCTCGAAGACCAAAAACATTCAGTACTTC.

This chain links TRBV6-5 with TRBJ2-3; the match to TRBD1 covers 7 bases. The CDR3 extends over 15 amino acids. Trimming at V came to 2 bases and at J to 1 base, leaving 3 bases not matched to a gene. Germline-derived CDR1 and CDR2 are MNHEY and SVGAGI. In DNA form, the CDR3 reads TGTGCCAGCAGTTACAGACAGGGCCGCACAGATACGCAGTATTTT. Translated: CASSYRQGRTDTQYF.

This chain links TRBV6-6 with TRBJ1-1; a weak D match, TRBD1 (6 bases). Germline V gives CDR1 MNHNY, CDR2 SVGAGI (reference sequence). This CDR3 has 11 residues. The V gene lost 4 bases and the J gene lost 12 bases, with 12 bases spanning the gap. CDR3: CASSSQGGSFF. CDR3 sequence (DNA): TGTGCCAGCAGTTCACAGGGAGGTTCTTTCTTT.

The rearrangement joins TRBV9 to TRBJ1-1; no definite D call. Trimming shortened V by 2 bases and J by 1 base, and 9 bases separated the two germline ends. Germline V gives CDR1 SGDLS, CDR2 YYNGEE. The CDR3 is 14 residues long. CDR3: CASSVGVGNTEAFF. CDR3 DNA: TGTGCCAGCAGCGTGGGCGTGGGGAACACTGAAGCTTTCTTT.

This sequence joins TRBV7-2 and TRBJ2-7; 8 bases agree with TRBD1. This CDR3 spans 15 amino acids. Germline lookup yields CDR1 SGHTA and CDR2 FQGNSA. The V gene end was trimmed by 1 base and the J gene end by 2 bases; junction bases not matched to a gene: 4. The CDR3 bases are TGTGCCAGCAGCTTAGGACAGGGGTTGCCCTACGAGCAGTACTTC. As protein: CASSLGQGLPYEQYF.

This chain connects TRBV25-1 to TRBJ1-4; 9 bases match TRBD1. CDR1 and CDR2 (germline): MGHDK, SYGVNS. The CDR3 is 15 amino acids. The V gene end was trimmed by 4 bases and the J gene end by 5 bases; junction bases not matched to a gene: 5. CDR3 sequence: CASSVMTGGNEKLFF. CDR3 in DNA: TGTGCCAGCAGTGTTATGACAGGGGGGAATGAAAAACTGTTTTTT.

V usage is TRBV27 and J usage is TRBJ2-7, with a weak D call TRBD1 (6 bases). V gave up 7 bases and J gave up 2 bases, with 15 bases separating them. The CDR3 length is 14 residues. Germline CDR1 reads MNHEY; CDR2 reads SMNVEV (reference sequence). CDR3 DNA: TGTGCCAGCATCCCGGCAGGGGCGCCCTACGAGCAGTACTTC. Its translation is CASIPAGAPYEQYF.

This chain joins TRBV4-2 and TRBJ1-3, with D uncertain. This CDR3 contains 15 residues. Trimming left V 7 bases short and J 1 base short, with 14 bases between. Germline CDR1 LGHNA, CDR2 YNFKEQ. Here the CDR3 DNA reads TGTGCCAGCACCTTAGGAACAGAATCTGGAAACACCATATATTTT. This gives the protein CASTLGTESGNTIYF.

The chain is built from TRBV18 and TRBJ1-1; TRBD1 might be the D (5 bases). This CDR3 is 14 amino acids long. V was shortened by 0 bases and J by 4 bases, with 9 bases between the two germline ends. The germline V gene encodes CDR1 KGHSH and CDR2 LQKENI. CDR3 nucleotide sequence: TGTGCCAGCTCACCACCAAATGGGGCCACTGAAGCTTTCTTT. Translating gives CASSPPNGATEAFF. The full variable domain, its missing parts supplied by reference TRBV18 and TRBJ1-1, is NAGVMQNPRHLVRRRGQEARLRCSPMKGHSHVYWYRQLPEEGLKFMVYLQKENIIDESGMPKERFSAEFPKEGPSILRIQQVVRGDSAAYFCASSPPNGATEAFFGQGTRLTVV.

The chain is built from TRBV5-1 and TRBJ2-2; no clear D. The V gene lost 4 bases and the J gene lost 7 bases, with 14 bases spanning the gap. Germline CDR1 and CDR2: SGHRS and YFSETQ. CDR3 length: 14 amino acids. CDR3 DNA sequence: TGCGCCAGCAGCCCCCTCCAAGGAATCGGGGAGCTGTTTTTT. As protein: CASSPLQGIGELFF. Full variable domain (rest looked up from reference TRBV5-1 and TRBJ2-2): KAGVTQTPRYLIKTRGQQVTLSCSPISGHRSVSWYQQTPGQGLQFLFEYFSETQRNKGNFPGRFSGRQFSNSRSEMNVSTLELGDSALYLCASSPLQGIGELFFGEGSRLTVL.

V and J are TRBV7-9 and TRBJ2-3, with D perhaps TRBD2 (5 bases). There are 14 residues in the CDR3. V shed 1 base and J shed 11 bases, with 16 bases lying between them. CDR1 and CDR2 (germline): SEHNR, FQNEAQ (reference sequence). CDR3 DNA sequence: TGTGCCAGCAGCTTAGTCCCTAGCTCCCAAGGGCAGTATTTT. Protein product: CASSLVPSSQGQYF.

V usage is TRBV21-1 and J usage is TRBJ1-4; TRBD1, as called in the table, went unchecked against the DNA. TRBV21-1 constitutes a pseudogene. The CDR3 has 14 amino acids. The DNA for the CDR3 is TGTGCCAGCAGCAAAGACACAACTAATGAAAAACTGTTTTTT. Translated: CASSKDTTNEKLFF.

This chain connects TRBV10-2 to TRBJ1-2; D gene unclear. The germline V gene has CDR1 WSHSY and CDR2 SAAADI. V was clipped by 10 bases and J by 4 bases, with 10 bases between them. CDR3 length: 11 residues. Here the CDR3 reads CATKNSYGYTF. The DNA for the CDR3 is TGCGCCACAAAAAATAGCTATGGCTACACCTTC.

The rearrangement uses TRBV18 and TRBJ1-3; D not certain. CDR1 and CDR2 (germline): KGHSH, LQKENI. The CDR3 has 15 amino acids. V was cut by 2 bases and J by 4 bases, with 12 bases left in between. CDR3 sequence (DNA): TGTGCCAGCTCACCAGATCGAACACAGGGAAACACCATATATTTT. Protein: CASSPDRTQGNTIYF.

The rearrangement uses TRBV2 and TRBJ2-7, with D perhaps matching TRBD2 (7 bases). Germline CDR1 SNHLY, CDR2 FYNNEI. Trimming shortened V by 1 base and J by 2 bases, and 12 bases separated the two germline ends. This CDR3 is built from 15 residues. CDR3 residues: CASSEEGGRAYEQYF. CDR3 in DNA: TGTGCCAGCAGTGAAGAGGGGGGGAGAGCCTACGAGCAGTACTTC.